This T cell receptor beta chain was profiled in a study of blood T cell repertoires in COVID-19. Across the whole study: From T cells, B-cell-depleted T cells, or PBMCs came the material, which was cDNA or gDNA.

Original data processing: Reference gene primer amplification yielded estimated nucleated cell counts. Sequencing was performed with immunoSEQ multiplex PCR; in TCRdb, only in-frame clones are kept and a portion is missing. V and J calls and clone size come straight from that table; D and trimming were deduced from the DNA. Seen here are roughly 460,000 clones, 70% to 90% observed once, and the top ten hold roughly 0.76%. Enrollment of patients from Seattle took place during active infection, with longitudinal follow-up. Germline trimming cut 6 bases from V and 8 bases from J; bases unmatched to any gene: 12. Germline assignment: CDR1 SQVTM and CDR2 ANQGSEA. The CDR3 is 15 amino acids.

This receptor was obtained from a man in his late teens or twenties with COVID-19, enrolled during active disease. Specimen: peripheral blood. The chain uses TRBV29-1 and TRBJ1-4, with 10 bases lining up with TRBD1. In nucleotides, the CDR3 is TGCAGCGTGGCCGGGACAGGGGTGGCGGGAGAAAAACTGTTTTTT. This translates into CSVAGTGVAGEKLFF.